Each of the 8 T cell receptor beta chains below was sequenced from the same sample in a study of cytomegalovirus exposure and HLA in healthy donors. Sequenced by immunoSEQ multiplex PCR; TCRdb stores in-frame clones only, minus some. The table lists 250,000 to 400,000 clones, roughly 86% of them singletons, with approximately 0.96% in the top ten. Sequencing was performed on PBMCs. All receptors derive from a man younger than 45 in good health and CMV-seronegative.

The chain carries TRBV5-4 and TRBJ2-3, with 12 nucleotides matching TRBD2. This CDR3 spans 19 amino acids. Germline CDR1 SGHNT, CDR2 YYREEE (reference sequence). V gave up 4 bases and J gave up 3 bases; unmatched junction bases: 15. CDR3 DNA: TGTGCCAGCAGCGGGCCCGGACTAGCGGGGAAGGGCGGGACAGATACGCAGTATTTT. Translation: CASSGPGLAGKGGTDTQYF.

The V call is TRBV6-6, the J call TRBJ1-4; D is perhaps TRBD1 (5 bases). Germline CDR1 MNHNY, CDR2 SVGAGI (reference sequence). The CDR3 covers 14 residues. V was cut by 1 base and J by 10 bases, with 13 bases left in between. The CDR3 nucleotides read TGTGCCAGCAGTTACTACGACAACGGGGGAAAACTGTTTTTT. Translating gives CASSYYDNGGKLFF.

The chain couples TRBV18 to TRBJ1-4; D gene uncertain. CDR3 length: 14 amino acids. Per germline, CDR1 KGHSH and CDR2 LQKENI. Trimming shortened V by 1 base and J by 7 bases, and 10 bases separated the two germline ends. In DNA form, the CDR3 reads TGTGCCAGCTCACCACTAACTGGGAGTGAAAAACTGTTTTTT. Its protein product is CASSPLTGSEKLFF.

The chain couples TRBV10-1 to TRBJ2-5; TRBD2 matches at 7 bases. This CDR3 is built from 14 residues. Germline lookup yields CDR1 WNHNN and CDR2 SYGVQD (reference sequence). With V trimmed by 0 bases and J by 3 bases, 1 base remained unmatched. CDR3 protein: CASSESLAEETQYF. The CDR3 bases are TGCGCCAGCAGTGAGTCTCTAGCGGAAGAGACCCAGTACTTC.

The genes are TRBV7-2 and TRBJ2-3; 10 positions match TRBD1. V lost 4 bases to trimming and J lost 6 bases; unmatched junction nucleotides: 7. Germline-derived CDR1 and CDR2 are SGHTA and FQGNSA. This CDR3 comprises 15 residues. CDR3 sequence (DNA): TGTGCCAGCAGCTCGCAGGGGACAGGGGAGGATACGCAGTATTTT. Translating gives CASSSQGTGEDTQYF.

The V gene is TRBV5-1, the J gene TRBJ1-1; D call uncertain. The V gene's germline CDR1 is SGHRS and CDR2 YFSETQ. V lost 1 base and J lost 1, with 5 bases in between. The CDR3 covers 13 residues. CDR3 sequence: CASSLKRNTEAFF. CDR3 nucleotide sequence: TGCGCCAGCAGCTTGAAGAGGAACACTGAAGCTTTCTTT.

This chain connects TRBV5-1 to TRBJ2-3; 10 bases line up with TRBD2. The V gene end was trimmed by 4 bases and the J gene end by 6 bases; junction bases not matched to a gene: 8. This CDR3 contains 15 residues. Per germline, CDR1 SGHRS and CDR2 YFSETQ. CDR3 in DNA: TGCGCCAGCAGCACTCTAGCGGGGGTTTCGGATACGCAGTATTTT. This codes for CASSTLAGVSDTQYF.

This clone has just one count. The CDR3: CASMFPGQGALYGYTF. The CDR3 nucleotides read TGTGCCAGCATGTTCCCGGGACAGGGGGCCCTCTATGGCTACACCTTC. The chain combines TRBV7-2 with TRBJ1-2; 12 bases agree with TRBD1. The junction had 10 bases not matched to a gene; V was cut back by 7 bases and J by 4 bases. CDR3 length: 16 residues. Germline-derived CDR1 and CDR2 are SGHTA and FQGNSA.